This is a list of T cell receptor beta chains from one sample in a study of T cells in Graves' hyperthyroidism and ophthalmopathy. TCRdb passed the multiplex PCR reads through MiXCR, listing each CDR3 protein once. The sample has 500,000 to 750,000 distinct CDR3 sequences, about 43% seen once. The sample taken for sequencing was peripheral blood or thyroid tissue (not recorded which). These receptors came from a woman aged 18-35 years with Graves' hyperthyroidism. The CDR3 runs from the conserved cysteine through the conserved F or W. The D gene is left open where the match is weak. The size of a clone is reported for some rows only, either as once, few or many, or as a class for expanded clones.

d_call	v_call	clone_size	j_call	cdr3_aa	cdr3_nt
TRBD1	TRBV5-1	.	TRBJ2-2	CASSLETGAHTGELFF	TGCGCCAGCAGCTTGGAGACAGGGGCCCACACCGGGGAGCTGTTTTTT
TRBD1	TRBV7-9	many	TRBJ1-4	CASSLGTGASTNEKLFF	TGTGCCAGCAGCTTAGGGACAGGGGCGTCAACTAATGAAAAACTGTTTTTT
TRBD2	TRBV2	medium-sized	TRBJ2-5	CASRLLAGGRETQYF	TGTGCCAGCAGGCTACTAGCGGGAGGGCGCGAGACCCAGTACTTC
TRBD1	TRBV7-8	many	TRBJ1-2	CASSLAGTGLGYTF	TGTGCCAGCAGCTTGGCCGGGACAGGGCTGGGCTACACCTTC
TRBD1	TRBV5-1	.	TRBJ2-1	CASTPTGTCEQFF	TGCGCCAGCACCCCGACAGGGACGTGTGAGCAGTTCTTC
.	TRBV12-3/TRBV12-4	many	TRBJ1-1	CASLIAGTAEAFF	TGTGCCAGCCTCATAGCGGGCACGGCTGAAGCTTTCTTT
.	TRBV29-1	many	TRBJ1-1	CSVLTLNTEAFF	TGCAGCGTGCTGACACTTAACACTGAAGCTTTCTTT
TRBD2	TRBV20-1	.	TRBJ2-5	CSARDLAGETQYF	TGCAGTGCTAGAGATCTAGCGGGAGAGACCCAGTACTTC
TRBD2	TRBV2	.	TRBJ2-7	CASIEAGGVTYNEQYF	TGTGCCAGCATTGAAGCGGGAGGTGTCACCTACAATGAGCAGTACTTC
.	TRBV5-1	.	TRBJ2-7	CASSGPGPSYEQYF	TGCGCCAGCAGCGGACCGGGACCTTCCTACGAGCAGTACTTC
.	TRBV10-3	.	TRBJ1-5	CAISASSRVDQPQHF	TGTGCCATCAGTGCTAGTAGCAGGGTCGATCAGCCCCAGCATTTT
.	TRBV10-3	.	TRBJ1-2	CASSEAADNYGYTF	TGTGCCAGCAGTGAAGCGGCGGACAACTATGGCTACACCTTC
TRBD1	TRBV29-1	.	TRBJ1-2	CSSLTGEGNTF	TGCAGTTCCCTAACAGGGGAAGGAAACACCTTC
TRBD1	TRBV4-1	many	TRBJ1-2	CASSLPARGNGYTF	TGCGCCAGCAGCCTTCCCGCCAGGGGGAATGGCTACACCTTC
.	TRBV19	many	TRBJ1-6	CASKPSGRRNSPLHF	TGTGCCAGTAAGCCCTCGGGCAGGAGGAATTCACCCCTCCACTTT
.	TRBV2	.	TRBJ2-2	CASSRTVIGELFF	TGTGCCAGCAGTAGGACAGTTATCGGGGAGCTGTTTTTT